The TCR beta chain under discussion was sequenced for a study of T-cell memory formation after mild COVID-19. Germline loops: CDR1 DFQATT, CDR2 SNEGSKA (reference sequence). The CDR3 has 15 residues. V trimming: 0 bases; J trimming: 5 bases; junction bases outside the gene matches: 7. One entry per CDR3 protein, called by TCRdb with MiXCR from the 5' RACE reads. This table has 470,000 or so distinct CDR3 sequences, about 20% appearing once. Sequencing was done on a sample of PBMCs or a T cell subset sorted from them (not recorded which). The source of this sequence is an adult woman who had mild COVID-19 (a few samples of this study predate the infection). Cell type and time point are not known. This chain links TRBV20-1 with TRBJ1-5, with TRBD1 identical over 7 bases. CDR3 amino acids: CSARDLDRAHQPQHF. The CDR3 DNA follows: TGCAGTGCTAGAGATTTAGACAGGGCGCATCAGCCCCAGCATTTT.